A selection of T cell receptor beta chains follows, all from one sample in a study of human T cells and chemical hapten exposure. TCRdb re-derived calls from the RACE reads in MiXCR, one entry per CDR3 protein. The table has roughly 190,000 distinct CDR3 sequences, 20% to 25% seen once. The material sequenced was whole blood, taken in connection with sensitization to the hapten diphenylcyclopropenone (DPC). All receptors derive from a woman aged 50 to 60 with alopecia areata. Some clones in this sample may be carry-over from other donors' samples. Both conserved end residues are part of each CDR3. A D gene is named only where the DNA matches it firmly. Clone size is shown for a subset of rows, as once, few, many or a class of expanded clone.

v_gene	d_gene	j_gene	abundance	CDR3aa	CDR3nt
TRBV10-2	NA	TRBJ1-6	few	CASSPHNSPLHF	TGCGCCAGCAGTCCCCATAATTCACCCCTCCACTTT
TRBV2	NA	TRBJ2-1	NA	CASKGRLVNPYNEQFF	TGTGCCAGCAAAGGTCGGCTAGTTAATCCCTACAATGAGCAGTTCTTC
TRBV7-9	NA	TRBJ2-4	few	CASSLDGAGVIQYF	TGTGCCAGCAGCTTAGACGGGGCTGGGGTCATTCAGTACTTC
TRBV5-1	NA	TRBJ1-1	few	CASSITTVNTEAFF	TGCGCCAGCAGCATTACGACAGTGAACACTGAAGCTTTCTTT
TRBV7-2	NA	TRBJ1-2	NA	CASSSRRLYGYTF	TGTGCCAGCAGCTCCCGGAGATTATATGGCTACACCTTC
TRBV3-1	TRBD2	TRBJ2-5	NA	CASSQGVAGGPTDQETQYF	TGTGCCAGCAGCCAAGGAGTAGCGGGAGGCCCAACAGACCAAGAGACCCAGTACTTC
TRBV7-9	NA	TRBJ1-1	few	CASSLNRDDTEAFF	TGTGCCAGCAGCTTAAACAGGGATGACACTGAAGCTTTCTTT
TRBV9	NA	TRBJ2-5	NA	CASSVRLDRETQYF	TGTGCCAGCAGCGTGAGACTAGATCGAGAGACCCAGTACTTC
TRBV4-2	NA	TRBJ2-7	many	CASSLAAGRDEQYF	TGTGCCAGCAGCCTCGCAGCGGGCAGGGACGAGCAGTACTTC
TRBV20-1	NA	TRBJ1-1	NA	CSAPIPQGRRDTEAFF	TGCAGTGCTCCGATCCCTCAGGGGAGGAGGGACACTGAAGCTTTCTTT
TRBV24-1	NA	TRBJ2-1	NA	CATSDSSGSWSEQFF	TGTGCCACCAGTGATTCGTCGGGCTCGTGGTCGGAGCAGTTCTTC
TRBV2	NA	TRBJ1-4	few	CASSGDPRLAEKLFF	TGTGCCAGCAGTGGTGACCCGCGCCTGGCAGAAAAACTGTTTTTT
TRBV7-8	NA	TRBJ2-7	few	CASSLAYGSYEQYF	TGTGCCAGCAGCTTAGCTTACGGCTCCTACGAGCAGTACTTC
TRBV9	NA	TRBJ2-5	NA	CASSPGVGETRKTQYF	TGTGCCAGCAGCCCCGGGGTGGGGGAGACCAGGAAGACCCAGTACTTC
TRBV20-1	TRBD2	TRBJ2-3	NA	CSASQLAGATDTQYF	TGCAGTGCTAGCCAACTAGCGGGGGCCACAGATACGCAGTATTTT
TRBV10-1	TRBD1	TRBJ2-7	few	CASSPRTGESYEQYF	TGCGCCAGCAGCCCGCGGACAGGGGAATCCTACGAGCAGTACTTC
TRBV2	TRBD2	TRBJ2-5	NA	CASSDWLADGALGQETQYF	TGTGCCAGCAGTGACTGGCTAGCGGATGGGGCCCTCGGGCAAGAGACCCAGTACTTC
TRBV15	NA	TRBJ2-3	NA	CATSPNPADTQYF	TGTGCCACCAGCCCTAACCCCGCAGATACGCAGTATTTT
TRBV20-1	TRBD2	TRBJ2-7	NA	CSASASGLAYEQYF	TGCAGTGCCTCGGCGTCGGGACTAGCCTACGAGCAGTACTTC
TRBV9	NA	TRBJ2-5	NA	CASSPQLRVGETQYF	TGTGCCAGCAGCCCACAGTTGCGGGTTGGGGAGACCCAGTACTTC
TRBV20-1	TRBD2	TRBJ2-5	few	CSAVPGTSGEETQYF	TGCAGTGCTGTCCCCGGGACTAGCGGGGAAGAGACCCAGTACTTC
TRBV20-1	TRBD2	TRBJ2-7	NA	CSAPSGSYYEQYF	TGCAGTGCTCCCAGCGGGAGTTATTACGAGCAGTACTTC
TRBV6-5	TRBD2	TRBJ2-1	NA	CASSQTSGSNEQFF	TGTGCCAGCAGCCAGACTAGCGGGAGCAATGAGCAGTTCTTC
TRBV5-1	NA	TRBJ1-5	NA	CASSWNTGSNQPQHF	TGCGCCAGCAGCTGGAACACAGGGTCCAATCAGCCCCAGCATTTT
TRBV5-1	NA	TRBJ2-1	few	CASSLAPGEYNEQFF	TGCGCCAGCAGCTTGGCGCCAGGAGAATACAATGAGCAGTTCTTC
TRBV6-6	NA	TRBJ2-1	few	CASSSPSTRGGNNEQFF	TGTGCCAGCAGTTCTCCAAGTACGAGAGGGGGGAACAATGAGCAGTTCTTC
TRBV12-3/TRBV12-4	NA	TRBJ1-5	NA	CASSPGAQPQHF	TGTGCCAGCAGCCCGGGTGCTCAGCCCCAGCATTTT
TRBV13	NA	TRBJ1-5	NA	CASSLGGLSQHF	TGTGCCAGCAGCTTGGGGGGCTTGTCCCAGCATTTT
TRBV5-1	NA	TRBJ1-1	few	CASSLAGRNTEAFF	TGCGCCAGCAGCTTGGCGGGCAGGAACACTGAAGCTTTCTTT
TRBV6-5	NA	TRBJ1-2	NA	CASSYSQHPGNGYTF	TGTGCCAGCAGTTACTCGCAACACCCTGGGAATGGCTACACCTTC
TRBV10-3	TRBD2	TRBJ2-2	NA	CAIREREENTGELFF	TGTGCCATCAGGGAGCGGGAGGAGAACACCGGGGAGCTGTTTTTT
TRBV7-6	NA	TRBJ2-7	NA	CASSLRGGTVYEQYF	TGTGCCAGCAGCCTAAGGGGCGGGACTGTCTACGAGCAGTACTTC
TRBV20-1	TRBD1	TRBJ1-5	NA	CSARGPGGGSGQPQHF	TGCAGTGCTAGGGGGCCAGGGGGCGGCTCGGGGCAGCCCCAGCATTTT
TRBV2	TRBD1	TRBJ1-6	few	CASSVQGNNSPLHF	TGTGCCAGCAGTGTACAGGGGAATAATTCACCCCTCCACTTT
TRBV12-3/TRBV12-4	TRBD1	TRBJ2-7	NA	CASNRDSSYEQYF	TGTGCCAGCAATCGGGACAGCTCCTACGAGCAGTACTTC
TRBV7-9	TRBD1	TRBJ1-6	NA	CASGEGAESPLHF	TGTGCCAGCGGGGAGGGGGCAGAATCACCCCTCCACTTT
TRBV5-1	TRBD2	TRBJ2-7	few	CASSPRDSGAYEQYF	TGCGCCAGCAGCCCGCGGGATAGCGGGGCCTACGAGCAGTACTTC
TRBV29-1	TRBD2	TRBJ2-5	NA	CSVVIAGTETQYF	TGCAGCGTTGTAATAGCGGGAACAGAGACCCAGTACTTC
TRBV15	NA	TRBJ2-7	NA	CATSRTPGRQDEQYF	TGTGCCACCAGCAGAACTCCGGGCAGGCAGGACGAGCAGTACTTC
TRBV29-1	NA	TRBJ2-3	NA	CSVDTLYADTQYF	TGCAGCGTTGATACCCTTTACGCAGATACGCAGTATTTT
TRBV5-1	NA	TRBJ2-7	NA	CASSLDVGINEQYF	TGCGCCAGCAGCTTGGATGTGGGGATCAACGAGCAGTACTTC
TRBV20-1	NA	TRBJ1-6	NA	CSAREGARNSPLHF	TGCAGTGCTAGAGAGGGGGCGCGGAATTCACCCCTCCACTTT
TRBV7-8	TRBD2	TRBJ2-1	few	CASRPTSGRTNNEQFF	TGTGCCAGCAGGCCGACTAGCGGGAGGACAAACAATGAGCAGTTCTTC
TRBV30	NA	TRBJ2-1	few	CAWSVGFDNEQFF	TGTGCCTGGAGTGTAGGGTTCGACAATGAGCAGTTCTTC
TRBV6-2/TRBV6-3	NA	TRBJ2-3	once	CASSAYSGAPTDTQYF	TGTGCCAGCAGTGCGTACTCGGGTGCCCCCACAGATACGCAGTATTTT
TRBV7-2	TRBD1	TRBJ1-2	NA	CASSPGTVQGNGYTF	TGTGCCAGCAGCCCAGGGACAGTTCAGGGGAATGGCTACACCTTC
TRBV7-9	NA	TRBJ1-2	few	CASRGPGGVYGYTF	TGTGCCAGCAGGGGTCCGGGGGGCGTCTATGGCTACACCTTC
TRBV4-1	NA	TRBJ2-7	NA	CASSQDGSGIYEQYF	TGCGCCAGCAGCCAAGATGGTTCGGGGATCTACGAGCAGTACTTC
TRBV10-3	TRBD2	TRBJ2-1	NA	CAIPRSGGSNGQFF	TGTGCCATCCCCCGGTCGGGGGGATCCAATGGGCAGTTCTTC
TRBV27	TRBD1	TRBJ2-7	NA	CANSPRTGSGHEQYF	TGTGCCAACAGTCCCCGGACAGGGTCAGGCCACGAGCAGTACTTC
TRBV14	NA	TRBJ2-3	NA	CASSQGWSASTDTQYF	TGTGCCAGCAGCCAAGGGTGGTCCGCTAGCACAGATACGCAGTATTTT
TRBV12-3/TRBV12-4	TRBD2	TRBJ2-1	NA	CASRPISGTYNEQFF	TGTGCCAGCAGACCCATAAGCGGGACCTACAATGAGCAGTTCTTC
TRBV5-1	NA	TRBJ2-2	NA	CASRGDPDTGELFF	TGCGCCAGCAGAGGTGACCCCGACACCGGGGAGCTGTTTTTT
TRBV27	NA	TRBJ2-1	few	CASSLYLGQAYNEQFF	TGTGCCAGCAGTTTATATCTAGGGCAAGCCTACAATGAGCAGTTCTTC
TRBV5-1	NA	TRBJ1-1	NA	CASSQTGNTEAFF	TGCGCCAGCAGTCAGACAGGGAACACTGAAGCTTTCTTT
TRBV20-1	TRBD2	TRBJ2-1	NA	CRIAGGSYNEQFF	TGCAGGATAGCGGGAGGGTCCTACAATGAGCAGTTCTTC
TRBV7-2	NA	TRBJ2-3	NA	CATHDRRGTDTQYF	TGTGCCACGCATGACAGGAGGGGGACAGATACGCAGTATTTT
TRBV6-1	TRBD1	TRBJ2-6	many	CASRITDRGSHPSGANVLTF	TGTGCCAGCAGGATTACGGACAGGGGCTCTCACCCCTCTGGGGCCAACGTCCTGACTTTC
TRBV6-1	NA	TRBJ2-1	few	CASSEATGFSNEQFF	TGTGCCAGCAGTGAAGCCACAGGGTTCAGCAATGAGCAGTTCTTC